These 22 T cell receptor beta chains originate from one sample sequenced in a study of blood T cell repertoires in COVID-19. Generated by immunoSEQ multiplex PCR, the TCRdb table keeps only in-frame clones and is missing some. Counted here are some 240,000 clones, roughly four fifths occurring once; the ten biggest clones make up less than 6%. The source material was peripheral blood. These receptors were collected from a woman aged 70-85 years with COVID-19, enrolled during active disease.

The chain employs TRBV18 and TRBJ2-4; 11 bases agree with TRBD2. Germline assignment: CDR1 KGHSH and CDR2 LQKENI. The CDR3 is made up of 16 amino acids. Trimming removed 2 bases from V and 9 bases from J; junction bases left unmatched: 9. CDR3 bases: TGTGCCAGCTCACCAATTCCGGGACTAGCGGAACCCATTCAGTACTTC. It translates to CASSPIPGLAEPIQYF.

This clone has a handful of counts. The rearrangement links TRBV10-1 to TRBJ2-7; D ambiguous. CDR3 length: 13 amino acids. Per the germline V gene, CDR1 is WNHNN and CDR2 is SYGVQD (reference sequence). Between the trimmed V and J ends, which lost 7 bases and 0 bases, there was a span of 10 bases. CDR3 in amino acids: CASTELSSYEQYF. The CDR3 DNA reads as TGCGCCAGCACCGAGCTTAGCTCCTACGAGCAGTACTTC.

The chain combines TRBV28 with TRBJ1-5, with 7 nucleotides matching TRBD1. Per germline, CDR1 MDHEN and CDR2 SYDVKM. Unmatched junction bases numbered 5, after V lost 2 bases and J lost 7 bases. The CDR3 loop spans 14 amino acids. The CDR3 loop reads CASSLRQGEQPQHF. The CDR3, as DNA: TGTGCCAGCAGTTTAAGGCAGGGGGAACAGCCCCAGCATTTT.

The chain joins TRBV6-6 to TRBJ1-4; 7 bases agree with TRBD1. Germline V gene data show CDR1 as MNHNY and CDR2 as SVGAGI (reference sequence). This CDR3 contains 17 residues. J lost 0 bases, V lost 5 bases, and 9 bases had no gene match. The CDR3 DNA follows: TGTGCCAGCAGTCCTAGGGTCGACAGGGCAACTAATGAAAAACTGTTTTTT. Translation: CASSPRVDRATNEKLFF.

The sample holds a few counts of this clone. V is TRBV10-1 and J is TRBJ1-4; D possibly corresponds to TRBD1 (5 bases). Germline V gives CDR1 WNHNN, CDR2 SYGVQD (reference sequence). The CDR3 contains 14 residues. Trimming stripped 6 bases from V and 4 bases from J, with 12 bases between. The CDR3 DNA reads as TGCGCCAGCAGCGCTGACAGATATAATGAAAAACTGTTTTTT. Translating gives CASSADRYNEKLFF.

The CDR3, as DNA: TGTGCCAGCAGCCCACCCTCCTCTTTCCGGGGCTACACCTTC. Translating it yields CASSPPSSFRGYTF. V usage is TRBV7-2 and J usage is TRBJ1-2, with no clear D. Between the trimmed V and J ends, which lost 5 bases and 8 bases, there was a span of 18 bases. Germline-derived CDR1 and CDR2 are SGHTA and FQGNSA. This CDR3 has 14 amino acids. The full variable domain, rest sourced from reference TRBV7-2 and TRBJ1-2, is GAGVSQSPSNKVTEKGKDVELRCDPISGHTALYWYRQSLGQGLEFLIYFQGNSAPDKSGLPSDRFSAERTGGSVSTLTIQRTQQEDSAVYLCASSPPSSFRGYTFGSGTRLTVV.

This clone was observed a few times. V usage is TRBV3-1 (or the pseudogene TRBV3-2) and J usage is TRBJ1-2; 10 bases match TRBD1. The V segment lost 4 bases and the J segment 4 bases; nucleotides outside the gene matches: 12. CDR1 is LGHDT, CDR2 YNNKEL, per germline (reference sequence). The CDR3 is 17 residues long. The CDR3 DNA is TGTGCCAGCAGCCTAGGGGGACAGGGGCCCACTGGCTATGGCTACACCTTC. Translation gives CASSLGGQGPTGYGYTF.

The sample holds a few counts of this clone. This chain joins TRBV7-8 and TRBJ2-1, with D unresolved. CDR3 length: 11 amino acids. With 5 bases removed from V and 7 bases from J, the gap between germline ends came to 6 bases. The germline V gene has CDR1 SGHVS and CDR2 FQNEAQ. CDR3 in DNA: TGTGCCAGCAGCGCGGCAAATGAGCAGTTCTTC. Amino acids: CASSAANEQFF.

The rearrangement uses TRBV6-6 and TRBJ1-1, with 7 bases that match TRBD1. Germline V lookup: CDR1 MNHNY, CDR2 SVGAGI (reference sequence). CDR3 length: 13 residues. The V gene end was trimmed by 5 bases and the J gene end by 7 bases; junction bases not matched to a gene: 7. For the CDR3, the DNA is TGTGCCAGCAGTCTTGAGGGACAGCTTGAAGCTTTCTTT. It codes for CASSLEGQLEAFF.

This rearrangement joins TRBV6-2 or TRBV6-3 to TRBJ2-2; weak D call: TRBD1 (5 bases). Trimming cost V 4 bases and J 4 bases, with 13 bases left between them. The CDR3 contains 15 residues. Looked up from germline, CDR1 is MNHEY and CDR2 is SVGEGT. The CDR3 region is CASSSMDIFTGELFF. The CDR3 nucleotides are TGTGCCAGCAGTTCCATGGACATTTTCACCGGGGAGCTGTTTTTT.

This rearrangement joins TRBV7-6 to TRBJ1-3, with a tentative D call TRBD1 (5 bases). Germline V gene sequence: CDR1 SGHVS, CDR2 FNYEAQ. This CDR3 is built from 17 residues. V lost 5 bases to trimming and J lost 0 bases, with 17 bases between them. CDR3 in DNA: TGTGCCAGCAGCCCTTTTGGGGCCCCGAACTCTGGAAACACCATATATTTT. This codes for CASSPFGAPNSGNTIYF. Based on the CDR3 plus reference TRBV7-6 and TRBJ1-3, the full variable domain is GAGVSQSPRYKVTKRGQDVALRCDPISGHVSLYWYRQALGQGPEFLTYFNYEAQQDKSGLPNDRFSAERPEGSISTLTIQRTEQRDSAMYRCASSPFGAPNSGNTIYFGEGSWLTVV.

The CDR3, as DNA: TGTGCCAGCAGGGGGACAGGCGCCTATGGCTACACCTTC. As protein: CASRGTGAYGYTF. The J gene is TRBJ1-2, the V gene TRBV27; 8 bases align to TRBD1. V gave up 6 bases and J gave up 4 bases; unmatched junction bases: 4. The CDR3 totals 13 residues. Germline V gives CDR1 MNHEY, CDR2 SMNVEV (reference sequence).

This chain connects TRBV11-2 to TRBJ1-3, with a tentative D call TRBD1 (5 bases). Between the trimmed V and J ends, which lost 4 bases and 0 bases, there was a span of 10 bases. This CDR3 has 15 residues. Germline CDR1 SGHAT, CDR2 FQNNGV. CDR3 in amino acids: CASSSTGLSGNTIYF. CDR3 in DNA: TGTGCCAGCAGCTCCACAGGCCTCTCTGGAAACACCATATATTTT.

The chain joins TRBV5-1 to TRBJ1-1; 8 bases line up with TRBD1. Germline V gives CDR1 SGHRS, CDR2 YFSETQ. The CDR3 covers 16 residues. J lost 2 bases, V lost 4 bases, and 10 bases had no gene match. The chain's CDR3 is CASSRTADRGNTEAFF. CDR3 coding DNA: TGCGCCAGCAGCAGGACAGCCGACAGGGGAAACACTGAAGCTTTCTTT.

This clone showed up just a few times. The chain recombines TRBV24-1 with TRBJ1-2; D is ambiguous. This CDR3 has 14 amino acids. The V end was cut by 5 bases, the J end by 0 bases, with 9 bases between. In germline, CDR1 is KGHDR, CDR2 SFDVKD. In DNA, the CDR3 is TGTGCCACCAGTGTCGGCACAGCTAACTATGGCTACACCTTC. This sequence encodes CATSVGTANYGYTF.

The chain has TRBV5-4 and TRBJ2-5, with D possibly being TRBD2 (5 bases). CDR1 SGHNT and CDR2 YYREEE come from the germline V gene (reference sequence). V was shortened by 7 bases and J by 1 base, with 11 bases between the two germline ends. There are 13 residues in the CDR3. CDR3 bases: TGTGCCAGCCTTCGCCGGGGCCAAGAGACCCAGTACTTC. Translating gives CASLRRGQETQYF. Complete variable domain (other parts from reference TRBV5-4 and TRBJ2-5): ETGVTQSPTHLIKTRGQQVTLRCSSQSGHNTVSWYQQALGQGPQFIFQYYREEENGRGNFPPRFSGLQFPNYSSELNVNALELDDSALYLCASLRRGQETQYFGPGTRLLVL.

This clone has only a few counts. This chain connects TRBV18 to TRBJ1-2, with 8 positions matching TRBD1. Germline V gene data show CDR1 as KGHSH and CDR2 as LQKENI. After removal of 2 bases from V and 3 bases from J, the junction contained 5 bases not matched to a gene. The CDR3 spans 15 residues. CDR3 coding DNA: TGTGCCAGCTCACCAGAGGCAGGGGGCGACTATGGCTACACCTTC. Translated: CASSPEAGGDYGYTF.

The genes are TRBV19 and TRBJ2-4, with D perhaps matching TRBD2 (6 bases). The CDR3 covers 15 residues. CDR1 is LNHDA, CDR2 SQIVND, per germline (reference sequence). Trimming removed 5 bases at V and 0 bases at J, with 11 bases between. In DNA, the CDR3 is TGTGCCAGTAGTCCGGGGAGGCTAGCCAAAAACATTCAGTACTTC. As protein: CASSPGRLAKNIQYF.

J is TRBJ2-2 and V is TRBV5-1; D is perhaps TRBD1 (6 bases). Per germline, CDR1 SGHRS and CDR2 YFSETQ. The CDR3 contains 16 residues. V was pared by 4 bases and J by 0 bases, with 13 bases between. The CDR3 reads CASSPLGTPNTGELFF. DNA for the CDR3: TGCGCCAGCAGCCCGCTTGGGACACCGAACACCGGGGAGCTGTTTTTT.

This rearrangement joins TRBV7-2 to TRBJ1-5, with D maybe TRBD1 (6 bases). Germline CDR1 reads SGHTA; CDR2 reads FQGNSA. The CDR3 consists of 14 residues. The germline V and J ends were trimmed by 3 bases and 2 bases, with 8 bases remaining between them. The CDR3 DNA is TGTGCCAGCAGCTTCCGACAGGGCAATCAGCCCCAGCATTTT. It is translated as CASSFRQGNQPQHF.

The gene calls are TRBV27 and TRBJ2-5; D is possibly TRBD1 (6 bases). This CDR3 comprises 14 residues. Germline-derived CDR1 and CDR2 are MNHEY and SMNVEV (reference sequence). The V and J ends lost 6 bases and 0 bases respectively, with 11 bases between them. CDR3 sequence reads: CASRDGQNQETQYF. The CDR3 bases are TGTGCCAGCAGGGACGGACAGAACCAAGAGACCCAGTACTTC.

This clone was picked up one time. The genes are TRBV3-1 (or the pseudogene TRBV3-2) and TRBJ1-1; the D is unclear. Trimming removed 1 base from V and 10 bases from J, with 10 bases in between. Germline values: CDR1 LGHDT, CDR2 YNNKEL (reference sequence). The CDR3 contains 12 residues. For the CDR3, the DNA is TGTGCCAGCAGCCAAGTCCCCGAGGGAGCTTTCTTT. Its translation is CASSQVPEGAFF.